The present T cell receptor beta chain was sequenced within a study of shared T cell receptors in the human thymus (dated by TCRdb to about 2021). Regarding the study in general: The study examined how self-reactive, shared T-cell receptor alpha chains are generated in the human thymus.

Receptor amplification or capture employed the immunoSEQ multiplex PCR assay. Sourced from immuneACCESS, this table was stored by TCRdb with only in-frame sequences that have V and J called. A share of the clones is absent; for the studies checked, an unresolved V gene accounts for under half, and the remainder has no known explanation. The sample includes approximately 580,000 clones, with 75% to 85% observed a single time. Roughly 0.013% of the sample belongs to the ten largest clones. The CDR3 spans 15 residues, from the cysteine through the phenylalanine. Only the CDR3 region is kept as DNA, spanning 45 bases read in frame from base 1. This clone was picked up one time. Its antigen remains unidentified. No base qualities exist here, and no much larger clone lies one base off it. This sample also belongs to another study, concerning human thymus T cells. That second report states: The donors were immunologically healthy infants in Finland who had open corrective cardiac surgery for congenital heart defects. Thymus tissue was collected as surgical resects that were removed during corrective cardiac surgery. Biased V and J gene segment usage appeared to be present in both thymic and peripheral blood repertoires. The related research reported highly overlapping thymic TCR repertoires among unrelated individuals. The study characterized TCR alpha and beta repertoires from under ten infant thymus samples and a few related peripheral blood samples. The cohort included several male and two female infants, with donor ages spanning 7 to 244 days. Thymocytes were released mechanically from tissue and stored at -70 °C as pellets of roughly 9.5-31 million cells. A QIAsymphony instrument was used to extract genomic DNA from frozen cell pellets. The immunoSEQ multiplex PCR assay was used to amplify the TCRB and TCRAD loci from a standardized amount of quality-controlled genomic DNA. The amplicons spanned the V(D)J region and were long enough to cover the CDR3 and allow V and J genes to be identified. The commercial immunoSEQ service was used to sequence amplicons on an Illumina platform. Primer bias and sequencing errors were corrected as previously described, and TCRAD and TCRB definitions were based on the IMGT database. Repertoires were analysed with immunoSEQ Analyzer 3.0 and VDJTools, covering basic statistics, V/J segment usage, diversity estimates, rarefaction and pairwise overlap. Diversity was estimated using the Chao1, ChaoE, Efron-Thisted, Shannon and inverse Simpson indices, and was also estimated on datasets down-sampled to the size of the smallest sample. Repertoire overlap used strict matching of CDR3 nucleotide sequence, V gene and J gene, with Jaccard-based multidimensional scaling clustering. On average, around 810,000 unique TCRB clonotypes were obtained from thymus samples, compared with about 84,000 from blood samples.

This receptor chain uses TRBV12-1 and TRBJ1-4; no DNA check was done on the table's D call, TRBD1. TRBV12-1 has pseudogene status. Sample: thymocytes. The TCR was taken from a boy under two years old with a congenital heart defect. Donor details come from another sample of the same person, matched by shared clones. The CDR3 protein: CASRGAGTENEKLFF. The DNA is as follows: TGTGCCAGCAGGGGGGCTGGGACAGAGAATGAAAAACTGTTTTTT.